A single sample gave rise to the 23 T cell receptor beta chains below, sequenced in a study of T-cell memory formation after mild COVID-19. In TCRdb, the 5' RACE reads were re-called with MiXCR into one record per CDR3 protein. The table records hundreds of thousands of distinct CDR3 sequences, around 20% of them present only once. Sequenced material: PBMCs or a T cell subset sorted from them (not recorded which). These receptors were collected from an adult woman who had mild COVID-19 (a few samples of this study predate the infection). Cell type and time point are not known.

The genes are TRBV11-3 and TRBJ2-7; D may be TRBD1 (6 bases). The CDR3 runs 16 residues. V lost 5 bases, J lost 1 base, and 18 bases lay in between. Germline V lookup: CDR1 SGHNT, CDR2 YENEEA. The DNA for the CDR3 is TGTGCCAGCAGCCTGAAGGGACACAAGAGTTCCTACGAGCAGTACTTC. Translation gives CASSLKGHKSSYEQYF.

This clonotype was seen more than once but under ten times. The chain combines TRBV4-3 with TRBJ2-2; D ambiguous. The germline gives CDR1 LGHNA, CDR2 YSLEER. The CDR3 sequence is 15 residues long. V lost 4 bases and J 5 bases, leaving 14 bases between the germline ends. CDR3 sequence (DNA): TGCGCCAGCAGCCCTAAGTACGGAGAGACCGGGGAGCTGTTTTTT. As protein: CASSPKYGETGELFF.

The sample holds many counts of this clonotype. The chain carries TRBV7-9 and TRBJ2-7; D gene ambiguous. Germline CDR1 reads SEHNR; CDR2 reads FQNEAQ (reference sequence). This CDR3 is built from 13 residues. V was cut by 1 base and J by 0 bases, with 4 bases left in between. The CDR3 sequence is CASSLEYSYEQYF. The CDR3 nucleotides read TGTGCCAGCAGCTTAGAGTACTCCTACGAGCAGTACTTC.

This clonotype was detected a few times. V and J are TRBV21-1 and TRBJ2-7; the table calls TRBD1, which could not be checked here. TRBV21-1 is classified as a pseudogene. The CDR3 totals 15 residues. CDR3 in amino acids: CASPAGIGGSYEQYF. DNA of the CDR3: TGTGCCAGCCCAGCTGGGATAGGGGGATCCTACGAGCAGTACTTC.

The V call is TRBV5-5, the J call TRBJ2-2; D possibly corresponds to TRBD1 (5 bases). Looked up from germline, CDR1 is SGHKS and CDR2 is YYEKEE (reference sequence). V lost 0 bases, J lost 3 bases, and 9 bases lay in between. The CDR3 extends over 15 amino acids. The CDR3 sequence: CASSLGQSYTGELFF. DNA for the CDR3: TGTGCCAGCAGCTTGGGACAGAGCTACACCGGGGAGCTGTTTTTT.

There are a few counts of this clonotype. This sequence joins TRBV2 and TRBJ2-2, with TRBD1 matching 11 bases. CDR3 length: 16 amino acids. Per germline, CDR1 SNHLY and CDR2 FYNNEI. Losses at the gene ends were 8 bases for V and 4 bases for J; bases not matched to a gene: 9. CDR3 in DNA: TGTGCCAGCCGCCCGGACAGGGGGCGCGGCACCGGGGAGCTGTTTTTT. The encoded protein is CASRPDRGRGTGELFF.

A single count supports this clonotype. The V call is TRBV9, the J call TRBJ2-1; 9 bases line up with TRBD2. Trimming cost V 0 bases and J 5 bases; bases outside gene matches: 18. The germline CDR1 and CDR2 sequences are SGDLS and YYNGEE. The CDR3 consists of 20 residues. The CDR3 protein is CASSVGWGRGGPPAHNEQFF. The CDR3 bases are TGTGCCAGCAGCGTAGGCTGGGGGCGGGGGGGCCCCCCTGCGCACAATGAGCAGTTCTTC.

This clonotype was detected only a few times. The chain employs TRBV5-1 and TRBJ2-2; possibly TRBD2 for D (6 bases). CDR1 and CDR2 from the germline V gene are SGHRS and YFSETQ. V was cut by 5 bases and J by 7 bases, with 12 bases left in between. This CDR3 region has 13 residues. CDR3 amino acids: CASRSEGYGELFF. For the CDR3, the DNA is TGCGCCAGCAGATCGGAGGGGTACGGGGAGCTGTTTTTT.

This clonotype was seen just once. The J gene is TRBJ1-1, the V gene TRBV7-6, with D maybe TRBD1 (5 bases). V was clipped by 4 bases and J by 1 base, with 13 bases between them. Looked up from germline, CDR1 is SGHVS and CDR2 is FNYEAQ. The CDR3 has 15 residues. CDR3 loop: CASSSLLGTNTEAFF. The CDR3 bases are TGTGCCAGCAGCTCCCTTTTGGGGACGAACACTGAAGCTTTCTTT.

The gene calls are TRBV3-1 and TRBJ2-7; TRBD2 matches at 7 bases. The CDR3 covers 14 residues. V lost 5 bases, J lost 0 bases, and 4 bases stayed unmatched. Per germline, CDR1 LGHDT and CDR2 YNNKEL (reference sequence). The chain's CDR3 is CASSSGTTSYEQYF. The CDR3 nucleotides read TGTGCCAGCAGCTCCGGGACTACCTCCTACGAGCAGTACTTC.

This clonotype was counted between two and nine times. The chain employs TRBV4-1 and TRBJ2-1; either TRBD1 or TRBD2 may supply D (5 bases each). The CDR3 has 12 residues. V was cut by 1 base and J by 8 bases, with 6 bases left in between. The germline gives CDR1 MGHRA, CDR2 YSYEKL. DNA for the CDR3: TGCGCCAGCAGCCAAGGGGGGTATGAGCAGTTCTTC. Translated: CASSQGGYEQFF.

A few counts support this clonotype. The rearrangement uses TRBV11-2 and TRBJ2-5; D is undetermined. CDR1 and CDR2 (germline): SGHAT, FQNNGV. The CDR3 sequence is 14 residues long. V lost 1 base and J 7 bases, leaving 13 bases between the germline ends. The DNA for the CDR3 is TGTGCCAGCAGCTTAGCCCCTCATATGGGGACCCAGTACTTC. This sequence encodes CASSLAPHMGTQYF.

The CDR3 coding sequence is TGTGCCAGCACCCAGGAACCGGGGCCACAAGAGACCCAGTACTTC. Encoded protein: CASTQEPGPQETQYF. The V call is TRBV7-6, the J call TRBJ2-5, with D tentatively TRBD1 or TRBD2 (5 bases each). V was pared by 7 bases and J by 2 bases, with 17 bases between. CDR1 SGHVS and CDR2 FNYEAQ come from the germline V gene. The CDR3 length is 15 residues. Full variable domain (rest looked up from reference TRBV7-6 and TRBJ2-5): GAGVSQSPRYKVTKRGQDVALRCDPISGHVSLYWYRQALGQGPEFLTYFNYEAQQDKSGLPNDRFSAERPEGSISTLTIQRTEQRDSAMYRCASTQEPGPQETQYFGPGTRLLVL.

This clonotype was seen only a few times. This sequence joins TRBV3-1 and TRBJ1-1; no clear D. The CDR3 length is 13 residues. Trimming left V 3 bases short and J 6 bases short, with 11 bases between. The germline V gene has CDR1 LGHDT and CDR2 YNNKEL (reference sequence). The CDR3 spells CASSHDQGAEAFF. The CDR3 coding sequence is TGTGCCAGCAGCCACGACCAAGGCGCTGAAGCTTTCTTT.

The V gene is TRBV12-3 or TRBV12-4, the J gene TRBJ1-1, with TRBD1 matching 10 bases. The CDR3 spans 15 residues. J lost 3 bases, V lost 5 bases, and 6 bases had no gene match. The CDR3 DNA is TGTGCCAGCAGTATCGGACAGGGGGTGCACACTGAAGCTTTCTTT. Its translation is CASSIGQGVHTEAFF.

There are many counts of this clonotype. V is TRBV12-3 or TRBV12-4 and J is TRBJ1-1, with D possibly being TRBD1 (5 bases). The CDR3 covers 13 residues. Between the trimmed V and J ends, which lost 5 bases and 2 bases, there was a span of 9 bases. The CDR3 is CASSMTANTEAFF. The DNA for the CDR3 is TGTGCCAGCAGTATGACAGCTAACACTGAAGCTTTCTTT.

This clonotype was found a few times. The chain has TRBV24-1 and TRBJ2-7; 11 bases map to TRBD2. Trimming removed 4 bases from V and 2 bases from J; junction bases left unmatched: 6. Germline CDR1 is KGHDR and CDR2 is SFDVKD. The CDR3 is 16 residues long. For the CDR3, the DNA is TGTGCCACCAGTGACGCTAGCGGGAGGTCACCCTACGAGCAGTACTTC. Translated, it gives CATSDASGRSPYEQYF.

The gene calls are TRBV29-1 and TRBJ2-3, with TRBD1 matching over 10 bases. The V and J ends lost 8 bases and 2 bases, in that order; junction bases with no gene match: 10. From germline, CDR1 is SQVTM and CDR2 ANQGSEA. This CDR3 is built from 15 residues. In DNA form, the CDR3 reads TGCAGCTTCCACCCGGGACAGGGGAACACAGATACGCAGTATTTT. Encoded protein: CSFHPGQGNTDTQYF.

This clonotype turned up a few times. The chain employs TRBV7-9 and TRBJ2-3; TRBD2 matches at 12 bases. Looked up from germline, CDR1 is SEHNR and CDR2 is FQNEAQ (reference sequence). V dropped 2 bases and J dropped 3; count of bases not matched to a gene: 9. This CDR3 is 18 amino acids long. CDR3 region: CASSLLAGGPKVTDTQYF. CDR3 DNA: TGTGCCAGCAGCTTACTAGCGGGGGGGCCAAAGGTAACAGATACGCAGTATTTT.

DNA of the CDR3: TGTGCCAGTAGTCCCCCGTCCCCAAGAGGGGAGCAGTACTTC. Its protein is CASSPPSPRGEQYF. The rearrangement links TRBV19 to TRBJ2-7; D perhaps matches TRBD2 (5 bases). The CDR3 is made up of 14 amino acids. V lost 5 bases and J lost 7, with 18 bases in between. Germline lookup yields CDR1 LNHDA and CDR2 SQIVND (reference sequence).

The chain is built from TRBV6-2 or TRBV6-3 and TRBJ2-1; D is perhaps TRBD2 (6 bases). Trimming cost V 0 bases and J 2 bases, with 14 bases left between them. In germline, CDR1 is MNHEY, CDR2 SVGEGT. CDR3 length equals 17 residues. As DNA, the CDR3 is TGTGCCAGCAGTTACTCGCTCCGCGGGAAGACCTACAATGAGCAGTTCTTC. It codes for CASSYSLRGKTYNEQFF.

The rearrangement uses TRBV7-9 and TRBJ2-3; D possibly corresponds to TRBD1 (5 bases). With 5 bases removed from V and 6 bases from J, the gap between germline ends came to 15 bases. From germline, CDR1 is SEHNR and CDR2 FQNEAQ (reference sequence). The CDR3 contains 14 residues. The CDR3 nucleotides are TGTGCCAGCAGCCCCCCGGCAGGGATGGATACGCAGTATTTT. It is translated as CASSPPAGMDTQYF.

This rearrangement joins TRBV18 to TRBJ1-1, with no clear D. Trimming removed 6 bases at V and 8 bases at J, with 13 bases between. This CDR3 is built from 12 residues. Germline CDR1 reads KGHSH; CDR2 reads LQKENI. Here the CDR3 DNA reads TGTGCCAGCTCCCCGGCGGGGAACGAAGCTTTCTTT. Encoded protein: CASSPAGNEAFF.